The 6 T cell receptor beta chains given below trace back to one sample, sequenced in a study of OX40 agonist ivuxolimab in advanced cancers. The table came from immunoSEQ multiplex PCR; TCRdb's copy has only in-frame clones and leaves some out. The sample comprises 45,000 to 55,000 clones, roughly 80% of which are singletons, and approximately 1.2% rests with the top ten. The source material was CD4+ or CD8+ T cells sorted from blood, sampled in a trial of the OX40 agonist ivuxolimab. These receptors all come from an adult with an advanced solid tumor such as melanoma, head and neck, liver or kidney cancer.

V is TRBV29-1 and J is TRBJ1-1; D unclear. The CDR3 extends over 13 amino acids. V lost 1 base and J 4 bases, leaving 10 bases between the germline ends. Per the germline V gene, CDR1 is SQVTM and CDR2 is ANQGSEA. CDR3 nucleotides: TGCAGCGTTGAAGCAACACGGGCCACTGAAGCTTTCTTT. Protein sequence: CSVEATRATEAFF. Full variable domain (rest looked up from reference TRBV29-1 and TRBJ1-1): SAVISQKPSRDICQRGTSLTIQCQVDSQVTMMFWYRQQPGQSLTLIATANQGSEATYESGFVIDKFPISRPNLTFSTLTVSNMSPEDSSIYLCSVEATRATEAFFGQGTRLTVV.

The CDR3 loop is CASSSAYVPGELFF. CDR3 DNA: TGCGCCAGCAGCTCCGCCTATGTCCCCGGGGAGCTGTTTTTT. The chain has TRBV5-1 and TRBJ2-2; D remains ambiguous. The CDR3 runs to 14 residues. Trimming removed 3 bases from V and 6 bases from J, with 12 bases in between. The germline V gene has CDR1 SGHRS and CDR2 YFSETQ.

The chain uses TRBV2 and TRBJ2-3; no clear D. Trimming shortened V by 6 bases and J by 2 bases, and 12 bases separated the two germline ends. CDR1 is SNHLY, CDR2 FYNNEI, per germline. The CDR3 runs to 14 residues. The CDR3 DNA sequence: TGTGCCAGCAGAGTCTCTTTAACCACAGATACGCAGTATTTT. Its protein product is CASRVSLTTDTQYF. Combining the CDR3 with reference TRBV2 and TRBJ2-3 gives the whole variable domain EPEVTQTPSHQVTQMGQEVILRCVPISNHLYFYWYRQILGQKVEFLVSFYNNEISEKSEIFDDQFSVERPDGSNFTLKIRSTKLEDSAMYFCASRVSLTTDTQYFGPGTRLTVL.

The CDR3 DNA follows: TGCGCCAGCAGCCGCGGGACACTGAACACTGAAGCTTTCTTT. Translation gives CASSRGTLNTEAFF. The rearrangement joins TRBV5-1 to TRBJ1-1; tentative D call: TRBD1 (6 bases). From germline, CDR1 is SGHRS and CDR2 YFSETQ. Trimming left V 4 bases short and J 0 bases short, with 10 bases between. This CDR3 has 14 residues. The full variable domain, with the rest looked up from reference TRBV5-1 and TRBJ1-1, is KAGVTQTPRYLIKTRGQQVTLSCSPISGHRSVSWYQQTPGQGLQFLFEYFSETQRNKGNFPGRFSGRQFSNSRSEMNVSTLELGDSALYLCASSRGTLNTEAFFGQGTRLTVV.

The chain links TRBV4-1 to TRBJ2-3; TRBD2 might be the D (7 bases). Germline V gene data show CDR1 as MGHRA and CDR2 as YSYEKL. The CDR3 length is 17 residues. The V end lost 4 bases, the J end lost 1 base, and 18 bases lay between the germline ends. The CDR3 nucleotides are TGCGCCAGCAGCCTGGTCCGAGGGGGGGAGGGCACAGATACGCAGTATTTT. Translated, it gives CASSLVRGGEGTDTQYF.

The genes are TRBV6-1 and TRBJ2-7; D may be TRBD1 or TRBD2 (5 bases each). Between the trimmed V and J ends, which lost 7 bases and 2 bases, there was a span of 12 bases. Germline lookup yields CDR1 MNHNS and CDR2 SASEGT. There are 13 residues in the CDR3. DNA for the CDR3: TGTGCCAGCAATCGAGGGGCAACCTACGAGCAGTACTTC. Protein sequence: CASNRGATYEQYF.